This TCR beta chain originates from a study of blood T cell repertoires in COVID-19. Study information: Samples taken during acute and convalescent COVID-19 were collected in the United States, Italy and Spain. From T cells, B-cell-depleted T cells, or PBMCs came the material, which was cDNA or gDNA.

Methods used by the authors: Nucleated cell counts were estimated from reference gene primer amplification. Repertoires were generated with immunoSEQ multiplex PCR, while TCRdb's copy carries only in-frame clones and drops some. Clonal size and the V and J genes are those of that table, whereas D and trimming came from the DNA. The profile shows some 50,000 clones, about 71% of them singletons. This CDR3 spans 16 amino acids. V lost 4 bases, J lost 3 bases, and 3 bases stayed unmatched. CDR1 and CDR2 (germline): SGHRS, YFSETQ. The sample consisted of peripheral blood. The chain couples TRBV5-1 to TRBJ2-3; 15 bases agree with TRBD2. The TCR comes from a woman between 65 and 79 years old with acute or convalescent COVID-19. The CDR3 is CASSRGTSGRTDTQYF. CDR3 nucleotide sequence: TGCGCCAGCAGCCGAGGGACTAGCGGGAGGACAGATACGCAGTATTTT.